This T cell receptor (beta chain) is drawn from a study of shared clonotypes between healthy human individuals. Replicate sorted-subset PCRs were loaded with around 200 ng DNA, about 30,000 T cell genomes. Repertoires were generated with immunoSEQ multiplex PCR, while TCRdb's copy carries only in-frame clones and drops some. Here the sample spans about 2 million clones, approximately 95% being singletons. This clone was picked up one time. CD45RO negativity and positive selection for CCR7 defined naive CD8 cells, a population that excluded terminally differentiated effector memory CD45RA+ cells. V lost 5 bases to trimming and J lost 9 bases; unmatched junction nucleotides: 10. Germline assignment: CDR1 SGHAT and CDR2 FQNNGV. The CDR3 runs 15 residues.

The chain combines TRBV11-2 with TRBJ2-1; 10 bases agree with TRBD2. The sample was naive CD8+ T cells sorted from blood. This TCR derives from a man aged 18 to 29 in good health. CDR3 sequence reads: CASSHSGTSEFEQFF. Here the CDR3 DNA reads TGTGCCAGCAGCCACAGCGGGACTAGCGAGTTTGAGCAGTTCTTC.